The 8 T cell receptor beta chains presented below share a single source sample, sequenced in a study of T cell responses to AZD1222 COVID-19 vaccine. TCRdb keeps only in-frame clones here, not all; method: immunoSEQ multiplex PCR. The table records under 130,000 clones, around nine tenths of them present only once. Material: peripheral blood, obtained on day 0 of AZD1222 vaccination. The receptors were sampled from an adult in good health.

The rearrangement uses TRBV6-5 and TRBJ1-3, with D unclear. With 6 bases removed from V and 7 bases from J, the gap between germline ends came to 19 bases. CDR3 length: 15 residues. Germline assignment: CDR1 MNHEY and CDR2 SVGAGI. This CDR3 is CASRDGRGSLNTIYF. Here the CDR3 DNA reads TGTGCCAGCAGGGATGGACGAGGCTCGCTGAACACCATATATTTT.

The V gene is TRBV5-8, the J gene TRBJ2-2, with 8 bases that match TRBD1. Germline trimming cut 9 bases from V and 0 bases from J; bases unmatched to any gene: 7. This CDR3 has 15 amino acids. Germline V lookup: CDR1 SGHTS, CDR2 YDEGEE. The CDR3 loop reads CATARTGTNTGELFF. Written as DNA, the CDR3 is TGTGCCACCGCAAGGACAGGGACGAACACCGGGGAGCTGTTTTTT.

This chain connects TRBV20-1 to TRBJ1-1; weak D call: TRBD1 (6 bases). Germline loops: CDR1 DFQATT, CDR2 SNEGSKA (reference sequence). V lost 3 bases, J lost 1 base, and 12 bases lay in between. The CDR3 loop spans 14 amino acids. CDR3 coding DNA: TGCAGTGCTAGTAGTGCAGGGGCGAACACTGAAGCTTTCTTT. This encodes CSASSAGANTEAFF.

The chain joins TRBV9 to TRBJ2-7; a possible D gene is TRBD1 (5 bases). CDR1 is SGDLS, CDR2 YYNGEE, per germline. This CDR3 contains 14 residues. The V gene lost 3 bases and the J gene lost 0 bases, with 10 bases spanning the gap. The CDR3 sequence is CASSDDSNSYEQYF. Here the CDR3 DNA reads TGTGCCAGCAGCGATGACAGCAACTCCTACGAGCAGTACTTC.

This clone appeared a single time. The rearrangement uses TRBV19 and TRBJ1-2; 9 bases agree with TRBD1. V trimming: 6 bases; J trimming: 7 bases; junction bases outside the gene matches: 12. This CDR3 has 15 residues. Germline assignment: CDR1 LNHDA and CDR2 SQIVND (reference sequence). CDR3 DNA sequence: TGTGCCAGTAGACCTGAAACAGGGGGCGGCGGTGGCTACACCTTC. Its translation is CASRPETGGGGGYTF.

The CDR3 DNA sequence: TGTGCCACCAGCGAAACCCCCCAGGACAGCCTGGGGTATGGCTACACCTTC. This gives the protein CATSETPQDSLGYGYTF. The chain joins TRBV24-1 to TRBJ1-2; maybe TRBD1 (6 bases). The CDR3 runs 17 residues. Trimming took 7 bases from V and 5 from J, leaving 25 bases between them. Per germline, CDR1 KGHDR and CDR2 SFDVKD.

The chain uses TRBV27 and TRBJ2-5; 7 bases are shared with TRBD2. With V trimmed by 5 bases and J by 4 bases, 7 bases remained unmatched. Germline V CDR1 and CDR2: MNHEY, SMNVEV (reference sequence). The CDR3 is 14 amino acids. The CDR3 protein is CASSLRLAGETQYF. The CDR3 bases are TGTGCCAGCAGTCTCCGACTAGCTGGAGAGACCCAGTACTTC.

The chain has TRBV2 and TRBJ2-2; 8 bases map to TRBD2. Per the germline V gene, CDR1 is SNHLY and CDR2 is FYNNEI. The CDR3 contains 16 residues. V was clipped by 7 bases and J by 6 bases; unmatched bases: 13. The CDR3 DNA is TGTGCCAGCACCGTCCCTCGCGGGGGGAAGGCCGGGGAGCTGTTTTTT. Translating it yields CASTVPRGGKAGELFF.